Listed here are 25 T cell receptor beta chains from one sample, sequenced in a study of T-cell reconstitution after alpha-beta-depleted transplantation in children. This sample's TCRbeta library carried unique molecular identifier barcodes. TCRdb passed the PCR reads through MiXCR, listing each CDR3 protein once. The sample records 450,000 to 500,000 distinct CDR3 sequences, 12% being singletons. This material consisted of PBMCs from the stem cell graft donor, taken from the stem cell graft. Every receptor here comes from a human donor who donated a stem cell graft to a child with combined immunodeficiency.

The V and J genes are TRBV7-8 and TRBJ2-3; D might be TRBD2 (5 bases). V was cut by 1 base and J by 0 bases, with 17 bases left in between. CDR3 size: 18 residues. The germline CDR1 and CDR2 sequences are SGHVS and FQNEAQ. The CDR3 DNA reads TGTGCCAGCAGCTTAGTGGGCTCTGCGGGCCCTAGCACAGATACGCAGTATTTT. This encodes CASSLVGSAGPSTDTQYF. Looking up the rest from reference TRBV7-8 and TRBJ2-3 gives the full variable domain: GAGVSQSPRYKVAKRGQDVALRCDPISGHVSLFWYQQALGQGPEFLTYFQNEAQLDKSGLPSDRFFAERPEGSVSTLKIQRTQQEDSAVYLCASSLVGSAGPSTDTQYFGPGTRLTVL.

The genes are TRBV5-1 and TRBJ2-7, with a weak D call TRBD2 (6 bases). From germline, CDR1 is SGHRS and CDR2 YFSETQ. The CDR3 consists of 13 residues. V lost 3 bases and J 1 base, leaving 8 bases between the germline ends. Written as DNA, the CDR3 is TGCGCCAGCAGCTGGACTATTTCCTACGAGCAGTACTTC. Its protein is CASSWTISYEQYF.

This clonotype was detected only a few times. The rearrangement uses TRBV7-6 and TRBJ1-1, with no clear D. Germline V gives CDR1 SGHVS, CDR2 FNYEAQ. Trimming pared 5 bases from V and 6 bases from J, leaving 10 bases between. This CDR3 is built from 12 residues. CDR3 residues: CASSRNRAEAFF. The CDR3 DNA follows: TGTGCCAGCAGCCGCAACCGCGCTGAAGCTTTCTTT.

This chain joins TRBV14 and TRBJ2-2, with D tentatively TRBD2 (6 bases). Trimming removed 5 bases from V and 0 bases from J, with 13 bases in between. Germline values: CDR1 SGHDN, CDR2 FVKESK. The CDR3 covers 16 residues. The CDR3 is CASSSRRGSNTGELFF. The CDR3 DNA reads TGTGCCAGCAGCTCCCGGAGGGGTTCGAACACCGGGGAGCTGTTTTTT.

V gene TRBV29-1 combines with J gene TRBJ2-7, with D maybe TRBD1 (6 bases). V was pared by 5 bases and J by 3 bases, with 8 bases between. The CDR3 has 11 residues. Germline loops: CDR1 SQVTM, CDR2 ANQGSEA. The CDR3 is CSVLTGYEQYF. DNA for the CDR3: TGCAGCGTTCTGACAGGCTACGAGCAGTACTTC.

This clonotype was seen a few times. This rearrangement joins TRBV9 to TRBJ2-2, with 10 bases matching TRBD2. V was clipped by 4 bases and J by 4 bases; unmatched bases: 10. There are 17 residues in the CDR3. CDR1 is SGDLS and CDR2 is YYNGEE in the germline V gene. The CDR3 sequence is CASSKTSGIRSTGELFF. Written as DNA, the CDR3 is TGTGCCAGCAGCAAAACTAGCGGGATTAGGTCCACCGGGGAGCTGTTTTTT.

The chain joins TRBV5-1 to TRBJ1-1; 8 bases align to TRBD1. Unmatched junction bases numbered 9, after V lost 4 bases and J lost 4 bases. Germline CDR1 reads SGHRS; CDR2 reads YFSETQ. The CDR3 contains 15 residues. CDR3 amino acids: CASSINPGGGTEAFF. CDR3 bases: TGCGCCAGCAGCATCAACCCAGGGGGCGGCACTGAAGCTTTCTTT.

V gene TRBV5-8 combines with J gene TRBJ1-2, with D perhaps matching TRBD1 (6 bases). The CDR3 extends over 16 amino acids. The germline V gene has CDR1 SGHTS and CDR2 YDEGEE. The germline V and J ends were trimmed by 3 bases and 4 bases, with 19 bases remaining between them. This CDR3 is CASSSSKGGRLYGYTF. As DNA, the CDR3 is TGTGCCAGCAGCTCCTCAAAGGGGGGAAGGCTCTATGGCTACACCTTC.

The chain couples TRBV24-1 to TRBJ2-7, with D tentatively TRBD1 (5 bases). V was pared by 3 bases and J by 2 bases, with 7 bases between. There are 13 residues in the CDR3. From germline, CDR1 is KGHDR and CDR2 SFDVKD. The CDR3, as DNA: TGTGCCACCAGTGATCCGGACACCTACGAGCAGTACTTC. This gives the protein CATSDPDTYEQYF.

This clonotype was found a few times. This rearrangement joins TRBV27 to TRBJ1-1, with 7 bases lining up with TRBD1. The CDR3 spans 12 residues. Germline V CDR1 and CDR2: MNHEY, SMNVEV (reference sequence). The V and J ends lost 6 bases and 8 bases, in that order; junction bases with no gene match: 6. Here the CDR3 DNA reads TGTGCCAGCAGCTCCGGACAGGTCGAAGCTTTCTTT. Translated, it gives CASSSGQVEAFF.

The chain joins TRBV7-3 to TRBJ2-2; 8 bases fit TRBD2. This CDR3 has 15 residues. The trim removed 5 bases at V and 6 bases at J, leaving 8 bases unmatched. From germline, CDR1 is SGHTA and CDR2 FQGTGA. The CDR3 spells CASSKGLGDAGELFF. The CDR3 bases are TGTGCCAGCAGCAAGGGACTAGGGGACGCCGGGGAGCTGTTTTTT.

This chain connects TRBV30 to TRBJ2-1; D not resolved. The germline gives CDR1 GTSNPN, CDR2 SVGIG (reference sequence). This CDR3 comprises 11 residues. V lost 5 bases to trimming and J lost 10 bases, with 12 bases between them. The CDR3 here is CAWASWSEQFF. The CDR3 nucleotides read TGTGCCTGGGCCAGTTGGAGCGAGCAGTTCTTC.

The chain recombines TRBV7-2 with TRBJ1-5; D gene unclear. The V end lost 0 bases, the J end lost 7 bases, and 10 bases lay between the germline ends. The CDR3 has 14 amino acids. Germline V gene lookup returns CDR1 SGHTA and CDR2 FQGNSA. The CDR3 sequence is CASSLARAGQPQHF. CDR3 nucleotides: TGTGCCAGCAGCTTAGCGAGGGCGGGCCAGCCCCAGCATTTT.

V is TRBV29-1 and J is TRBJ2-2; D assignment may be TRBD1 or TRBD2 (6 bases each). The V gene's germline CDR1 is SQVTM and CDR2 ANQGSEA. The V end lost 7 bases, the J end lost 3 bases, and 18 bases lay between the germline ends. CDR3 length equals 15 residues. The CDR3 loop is CSATEGGVDTGELFF. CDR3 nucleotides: TGCAGCGCAACGGAGGGGGGAGTCGACACCGGGGAGCTGTTTTTT.

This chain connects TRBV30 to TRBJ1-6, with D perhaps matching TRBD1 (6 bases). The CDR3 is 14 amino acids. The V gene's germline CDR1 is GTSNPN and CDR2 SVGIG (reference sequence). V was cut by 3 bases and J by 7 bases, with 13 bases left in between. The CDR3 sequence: CAWSLTGSNSPLHF. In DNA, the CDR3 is TGTGCCTGGAGCTTGACAGGCTCGAATTCACCCCTCCACTTT. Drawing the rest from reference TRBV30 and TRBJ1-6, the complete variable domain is SQTIHQWPATLVQPVGSPLSLECTVEGTSNPNLYWYRQAAGRGLQLLFYSVGIGQISSEVPQNLSASRPQDRQFILSSKKLLLSDSGFYLCAWSLTGSNSPLHFGNGTRLTVT.

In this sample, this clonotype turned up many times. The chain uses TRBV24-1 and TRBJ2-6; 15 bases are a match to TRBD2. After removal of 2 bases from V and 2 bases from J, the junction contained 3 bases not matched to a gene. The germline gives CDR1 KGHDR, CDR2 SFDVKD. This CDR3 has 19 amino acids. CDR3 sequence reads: CATSDSGLAGGPGANVLTF. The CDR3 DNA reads TGTGCCACCAGTGATTCCGGACTAGCGGGAGGGCCTGGGGCCAACGTCCTGACTTTC.

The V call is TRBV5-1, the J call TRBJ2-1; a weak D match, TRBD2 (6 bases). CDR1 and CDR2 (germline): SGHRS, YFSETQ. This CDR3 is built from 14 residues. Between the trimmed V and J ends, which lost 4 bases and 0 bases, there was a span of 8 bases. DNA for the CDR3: TGCGCCAGCAGCACCGGGAGCTCCTACAATGAGCAGTTCTTC. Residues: CASSTGSSYNEQFF.

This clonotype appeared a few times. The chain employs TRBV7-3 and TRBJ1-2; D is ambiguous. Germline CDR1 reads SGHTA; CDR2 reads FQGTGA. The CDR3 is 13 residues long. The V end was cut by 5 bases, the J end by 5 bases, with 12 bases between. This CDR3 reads CASSPEPQYGYTF. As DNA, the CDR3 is TGTGCCAGCAGCCCAGAGCCACAGTATGGCTACACCTTC. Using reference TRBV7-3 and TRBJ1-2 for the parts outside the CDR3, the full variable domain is GAGVSQTPSNKVTEKGKYVELRCDPISGHTALYWYRQSLGQGPEFLIYFQGTGAADDSGLPNDRFFAVRPEGSVSTLKIQRTERGDSAVYLCASSPEPQYGYTFGSGTRLTVV.

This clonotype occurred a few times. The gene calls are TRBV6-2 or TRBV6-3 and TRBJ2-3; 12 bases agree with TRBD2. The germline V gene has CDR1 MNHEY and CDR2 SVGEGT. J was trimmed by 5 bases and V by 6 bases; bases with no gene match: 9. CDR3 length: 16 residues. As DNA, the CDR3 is TGTGCCAGCAGCAACCAGGGACTAGCGGGCCTAGATACGCAGTATTTT. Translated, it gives CASSNQGLAGLDTQYF.

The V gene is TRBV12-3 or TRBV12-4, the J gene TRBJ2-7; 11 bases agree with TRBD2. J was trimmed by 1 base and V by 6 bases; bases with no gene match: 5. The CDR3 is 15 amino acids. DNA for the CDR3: TGTGCCAGCAGCACCCGGACTAGCGGGTCCTACGAGCAGTACTTC. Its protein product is CASSTRTSGSYEQYF.

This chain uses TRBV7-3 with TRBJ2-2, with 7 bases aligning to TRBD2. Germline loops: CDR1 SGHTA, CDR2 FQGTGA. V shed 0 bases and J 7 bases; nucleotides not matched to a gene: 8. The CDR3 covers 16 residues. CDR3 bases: TGTGCCAGCAGCTTAACGGTATCCTCGGGAGGCGGGGAGCTGTTTTTT. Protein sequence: CASSLTVSSGGGELFF. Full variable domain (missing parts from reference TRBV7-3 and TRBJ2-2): GAGVSQTPSNKVTEKGKYVELRCDPISGHTALYWYRQSLGQGPEFLIYFQGTGAADDSGLPNDRFFAVRPEGSVSTLKIQRTERGDSAVYLCASSLTVSSGGGELFFGEGSRLTVL.

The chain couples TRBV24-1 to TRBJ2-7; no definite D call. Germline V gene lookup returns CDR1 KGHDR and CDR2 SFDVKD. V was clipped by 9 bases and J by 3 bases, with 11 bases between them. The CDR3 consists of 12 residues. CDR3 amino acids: CATESDGYEQYF. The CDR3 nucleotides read TGTGCCACCGAGTCGGACGGCTACGAGCAGTACTTC.

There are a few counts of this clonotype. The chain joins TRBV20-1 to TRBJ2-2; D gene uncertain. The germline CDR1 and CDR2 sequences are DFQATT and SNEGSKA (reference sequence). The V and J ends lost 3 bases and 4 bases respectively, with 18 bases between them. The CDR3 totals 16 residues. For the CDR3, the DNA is TGCAGTGCTAGTTACGGGCAGGATTTTATCACCGGGGAGCTGTTTTTT. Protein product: CSASYGQDFITGELFF.

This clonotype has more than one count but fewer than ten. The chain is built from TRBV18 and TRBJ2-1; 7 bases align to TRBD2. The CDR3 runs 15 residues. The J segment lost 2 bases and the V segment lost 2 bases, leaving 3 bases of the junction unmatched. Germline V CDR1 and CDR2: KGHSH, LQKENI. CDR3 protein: CASSPAGVAYNEQFF. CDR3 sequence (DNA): TGTGCCAGCTCACCAGCGGGAGTGGCCTACAATGAGCAGTTCTTC.

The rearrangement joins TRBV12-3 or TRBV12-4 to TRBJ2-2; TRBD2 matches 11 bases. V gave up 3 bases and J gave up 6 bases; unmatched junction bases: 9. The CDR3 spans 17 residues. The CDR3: CASSLISGRANPGELFF. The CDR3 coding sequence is TGTGCCAGCAGTTTGATTAGCGGGAGGGCCAATCCCGGGGAGCTGTTTTTT.